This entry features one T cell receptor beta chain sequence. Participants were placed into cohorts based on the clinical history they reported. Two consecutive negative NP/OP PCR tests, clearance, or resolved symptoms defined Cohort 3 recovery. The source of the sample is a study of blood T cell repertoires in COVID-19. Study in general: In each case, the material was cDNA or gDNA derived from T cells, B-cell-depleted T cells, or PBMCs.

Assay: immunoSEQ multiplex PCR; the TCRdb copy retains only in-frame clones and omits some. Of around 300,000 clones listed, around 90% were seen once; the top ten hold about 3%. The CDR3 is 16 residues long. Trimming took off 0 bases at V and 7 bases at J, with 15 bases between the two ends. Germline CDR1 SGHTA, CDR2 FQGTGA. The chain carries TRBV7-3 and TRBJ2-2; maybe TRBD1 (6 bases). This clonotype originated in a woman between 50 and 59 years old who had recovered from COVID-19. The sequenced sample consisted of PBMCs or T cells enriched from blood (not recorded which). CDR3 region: CASSLTGQGSDGELFF. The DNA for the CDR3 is TGTGCCAGCAGCTTAACGGGTCAGGGGAGTGACGGGGAGCTGTTTTTT.